This T cell receptor beta chain was sequenced for a study of blood T cell repertoires in COVID-19 (dated by TCRdb to about 2020). About the study as a whole: Samples from collaborators originated in the United States, Italy and Spain and spanned both the acute and convalescent phases of COVID-19. The prospective study material was composed of cDNA or gDNA derived from T cells, B-cell-depleted T cells, or PBMCs. Subjects who had been exposed to COVID-19, were actively infected with it, or had recovered from it provided the deeply sampled blood TCRbeta repertoires that made up the dataset. A freely available public database, intended as a resource for researchers studying the immune response to SARS-CoV-2, is where the repertoires were released. Samples came from the ongoing ImmuneRACE study (first 160 participants) plus 1,254 subjects from 6 global collaborators. Nearly every sample came with metadata listing a de-identified subject ID, COVID-19 status, age in years and sex. Where HLA class I and class II types were available, the types were taken from metadata supplied by the sample provider, not from assay-based typing. What the work shows at the level of the full study, not this receptor alone: How much clinical and demographic metadata was included differed by source and by participant, and the metadata was provided uncurated.

In this sample, this clone turned up a few times. The specificity of this receptor is unknown. Base qualities were left out, and no much larger clone turns up one base away. TCRbeta CDR3 regions were amplified from genomic DNA using the immunoSEQ Assay, a bias-controlled multiplex PCR. The original methods were these. The number of nucleated cells in each sample was estimated by amplification of reference gene primers within the assay. To quantify the absolute abundance of each unique TCRbeta CDR3 rearrangement, sequence reads were collapsed and filtered. For each sample, productive Simpson clonality was calculated as the square root of Simpson's diversity index across productive rearrangements. TCRdb provides this immuneACCESS table in a form limited to in-frame rearrangements. Some clones are lacking; in checked studies, under half of them reflect an unresolved V gene, and why the rest are absent is not known. D and trimming come from the DNA, and the V and J calls and clone size come from that table. Recorded for this sample are about 500,000 clones; 89% of them occurred a single time. The ten most abundant clones make up roughly 0.9% of the sample.

One collaborating source in Seattle enrolled patients while the patients were actively infected and followed the patients over time throughout the course of disease. Each collaborating institution followed its own protocols to collect whole blood in K2EDTA tubes. For TCRbeta analysis, collaborators shipped samples in one of three forms: frozen whole blood, isolated PBMCs, or DNA extracted from either of those sample types. There are 14 amino acids in the CDR3, from cysteine to phenylalanine inclusive. Of all the DNA, just the CDR3 is kept, 42 bases in frame from base 1. V is reduced by 8 bases and J by 4 bases, leaving a spacing of 15 bases between them. The germline V gene encodes CDR1 MNHEY and CDR2 SMNVEV (reference sequence).

This receptor was obtained from a man between 18 and 35 years old with COVID-19, enrolled during active disease. This chain joins TRBV27 to TRBJ2-1; the D segment could be TRBD1, given 6 matching bases. Sequenced sample: peripheral blood. DNA sequence: TGTGCCAGCGGATCAGGGGACCAATACAATGAGCAGTTCTTC. This is translated as CASGSGDQYNEQFF.